This TCR beta chain was retrieved from a study of T-cell reconstitution after alpha-beta-depleted transplantation in children. Points from the study as a whole: There were reportedly several hundred expanded graft clones from which alpha-beta T cells came about two months after transplant. Several patients had high TCRbeta diversity at day 60; it came from surviving recipient T cells and thymic progenitors.

Preparation of the TCRbeta library involved a method that used unique molecular identifiers. One entry per CDR3 protein results from TCRdb running MiXCR on the PCR reads. Here the sample spans 450,000 to 550,000 distinct CDR3 sequences, 10% to 12% being singletons. As regards this clonotype: The target antigen is unknown.

Trimming removed 4 bases at V and 4 bases at J, with 19 bases between. The CDR3 has 16 amino acids. Germline V CDR1 and CDR2: MNHEY, SVGEGT. The TCR sequence derives from a female patient aged 2-10 years who had a stem cell transplant for aplastic anemia, so the T cells may come from the graft donor. The chain links TRBV6-2 or TRBV6-3 to TRBJ1-2; D is undetermined. The sample here was PBMCs, mostly from graft donor cells, taken 180 days after TCRalphabeta/CD19-depleted stem cell transplant. CDR3 in amino acids: CASSSLWEESFYGYTF. Written as DNA, the CDR3 is TGTGCCAGCAGTTCCCTCTGGGAGGAGTCCTTCTATGGCTACACCTTC.